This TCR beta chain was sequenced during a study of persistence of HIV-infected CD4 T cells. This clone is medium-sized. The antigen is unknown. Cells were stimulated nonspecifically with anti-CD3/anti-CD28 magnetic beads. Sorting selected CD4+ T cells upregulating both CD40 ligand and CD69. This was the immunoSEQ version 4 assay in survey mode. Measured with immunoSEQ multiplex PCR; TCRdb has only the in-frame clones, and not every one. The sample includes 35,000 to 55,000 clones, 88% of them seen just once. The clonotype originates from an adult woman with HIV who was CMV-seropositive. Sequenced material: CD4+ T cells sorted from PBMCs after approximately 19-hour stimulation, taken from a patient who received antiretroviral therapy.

The CDR3 loop is CASSSSGVGGYTF. The DNA for the CDR3 is TGTGCCAGCAGTTCGTCAGGAGTTGGTGGCTACACCTTC. The V gene is TRBV6-5, the J gene TRBJ1-2; D gene unclear. This CDR3 is 13 amino acids long. Germline V gene sequence: CDR1 MNHEY, CDR2 SVGAGI. The germline V and J ends were trimmed by 4 bases and 7 bases, with 13 bases remaining between them.